The 14 T cell receptor beta chains given below trace back to one sample, sequenced in a study of cytomegalovirus exposure and HLA in healthy donors. 13 Jbeta primers and 60 Vbeta primers were used for the PCR. Method: immunoSEQ multiplex PCR; TCRdb's copy keeps in-frame clones and lacks some. Among some 130,000 clones listed, around 85% were seen once. Sequencing was done on a sample of PBMCs. The source of these receptors is a woman in her 30s in good health and CMV-seropositive.

The chain links TRBV27 to TRBJ2-1; D is possibly TRBD2 (6 bases). Trimming cost V 6 bases and J 4 bases, with 19 bases left between them. In germline, CDR1 is MNHEY, CDR2 SMNVEV (reference sequence). There are 16 residues in the CDR3. CDR3 sequence reads: CASSLGGSGSYNEQFF. The CDR3 DNA sequence: TGTGCCAGCAGCCTTGGGGGTAGCGGTTCTTACAATGAGCAGTTCTTC.

The chain uses TRBV7-6 and TRBJ2-7; D may be TRBD2 (5 bases). CDR1 is SGHVS, CDR2 FNYEAQ, per germline. V lost 4 bases, J lost 0 bases, and 10 bases lay in between. CDR3 length: 14 amino acids. The CDR3 loop is CASSSGLFSYEQYF. The CDR3 DNA follows: TGTGCCAGCAGCTCTGGACTCTTCTCCTACGAGCAGTACTTC. Full variable domain (missing parts from reference TRBV7-6 and TRBJ2-7): GAGVSQSPRYKVTKRGQDVALRCDPISGHVSLYWYRQALGQGPEFLTYFNYEAQQDKSGLPNDRFSAERPEGSISTLTIQRTEQRDSAMYRCASSSGLFSYEQYFGPGTRLTVT.

The V gene is TRBV28, the J gene TRBJ2-2; TRBD2 might be the D (6 bases). The CDR3 is made up of 15 amino acids. The V end was cut by 7 bases, the J end by 0 bases, with 12 bases between. Germline V gives CDR1 MDHEN, CDR2 SYDVKM. CDR3: CASNMWRANTGELFF. CDR3 in DNA: TGTGCCAGCAATATGTGGAGGGCGAACACCGGGGAGCTGTTTTTT.

The gene calls are TRBV18 and TRBJ1-6, with D unresolved. Trimming cost V 3 bases and J 0 bases, with 6 bases left between them. CDR3 size: 15 residues. Germline assignment: CDR1 KGHSH and CDR2 LQKENI. CDR3 sequence: CASSPMSSYNSPLHF. CDR3 DNA sequence: TGTGCCAGCTCACCCATGAGCTCCTATAATTCACCCCTCCACTTT.

The CDR3 spells CARNRGLNYGYTF. The CDR3 nucleotides read TGTGCCAGGAACAGGGGGCTAAACTATGGCTACACCTTC. The rearrangement joins TRBV11-3 to TRBJ1-2; 9 bases match TRBD1. The J segment lost 2 bases and the V segment lost 9 bases, leaving 4 bases of the junction unmatched. CDR3 size: 13 residues. Per the germline V gene, CDR1 is SGHNT and CDR2 is YENEEA.

As to this clone: In the same sample, other DNA sequences code for this CDR3. The chain uses TRBV5-1 and TRBJ2-1, with 8 bases aligning to TRBD2. This CDR3 comprises 16 residues. The V gene end was trimmed by 4 bases and the J gene end by 0 bases; junction bases not matched to a gene: 6. CDR1 SGHRS and CDR2 YFSETQ come from the germline V gene. The DNA for the CDR3 is TGCGCCAGCAGCGTGGATAGCGGGAACTCCTACAATGAGCAGTTCTTC. Encoded protein: CASSVDSGNSYNEQFF.

Comments on this clone: One end of the junction does not line up with germline, which may come from a read error. The gene calls are TRBV7-9 and TRBJ2-7; TRBD2 might be the D (5 bases). The CDR3 totals 12 residues. Germline assignment: CDR1 SEHNR and CDR2 FQNEAQ (reference sequence). This chain's CDR3 is CSSSRDSYEQYF. CDR3 nucleotides: TGTTCCAGCAGCCGGGACTCCTACGAGCAGTACTTC.

CDR3 nucleotide sequence: TGTGCCAGCTCACCCCATCCTGGACAGGAGATCACCTACGAGCAGTACTTC. The encoded protein is CASSPHPGQEITYEQYF. The chain couples TRBV18 to TRBJ2-7, with TRBD1 matching over 7 bases. V was pared by 3 bases and J by 2 bases, with 13 bases of the junction left unmatched. The CDR3 loop spans 17 amino acids. The germline V gene has CDR1 KGHSH and CDR2 LQKENI.

This chain uses TRBV15 with TRBJ1-5; D is unclear. Germline values: CDR1 LNHNV, CDR2 YYDKDF (reference sequence). This CDR3 spans 13 amino acids. The ends were cut back, 3 bases at V and 7 bases at J, with 10 bases in the middle. DNA for the CDR3: TGTGCCACCAGCAGGGAAGGAGGGCAGCCCCAGCATTTT. This gives the protein CATSREGGQPQHF.

V gene TRBV5-1 combines with J gene TRBJ2-7, with D tentatively TRBD2 (5 bases). V lost 0 bases, J lost 3 bases, and 16 bases lay in between. CDR3 size: 16 residues. Germline V lookup: CDR1 SGHRS, CDR2 YFSETQ. CDR3 amino acids: CASSLGQSGLVYEQYF. CDR3 bases: TGCGCCAGCAGCTTGGGTCAGTCGGGATTAGTCTACGAGCAGTACTTC.

The rearrangement uses TRBV30 and TRBJ1-1; D remains unclear. The CDR3 is 13 residues long. CDR1 and CDR2 (germline): GTSNPN, SVGIG (reference sequence). Trimming stripped 0 bases from V and 4 bases from J, with 9 bases between. CDR3 in amino acids: CAWSVQEATEAFF. CDR3 nucleotide sequence: TGTGCCTGGAGTGTCCAGGAAGCCACTGAAGCTTTCTTT. The whole variable domain, remainder taken from reference TRBV30 and TRBJ1-1, is SQTIHQWPATLVQPVGSPLSLECTVEGTSNPNLYWYRQAAGRGLQLLFYSVGIGQISSEVPQNLSASRPQDRQFILSSKKLLLSDSGFYLCAWSVQEATEAFFGQGTRLTVV.

This chain uses TRBV5-4 with TRBJ1-6; tentative D call: TRBD1 (6 bases). Germline CDR1 and CDR2: SGHNT and YYREEE (reference sequence). CDR3 length: 13 residues. With 0 bases removed from V and 8 bases from J, the gap between germline ends came to 6 bases. CDR3 DNA sequence: TGTGCCAGCAGCTTGGAGGGGGATTCACCCCTCCACTTT. It yields the protein CASSLEGDSPLHF.

The V and J genes are TRBV5-1 and TRBJ2-1; TRBD2 aligns across 9 bases. Germline CDR1 reads SGHRS; CDR2 reads YFSETQ. The CDR3 sequence is 18 residues long. Losses at the gene ends were 4 bases for V and 3 bases for J; bases not matched to a gene: 14. CDR3 coding DNA: TGCGCCAGCAGCCCCATCGGCGGGGGGGATCGGAACTACAATGAGCAGTTCTTC. Its protein is CASSPIGGGDRNYNEQFF.

The gene calls are TRBV19 and TRBJ1-1; 9 nucleotides agree with TRBD1. V shed 3 bases, J shed 2 bases, and the junction held 10 bases outside the gene matches. Germline V gives CDR1 LNHDA, CDR2 SQIVND (reference sequence). The CDR3 has 17 amino acids. CDR3 nucleotides: TGTGCCAGTAGTATCAGAGGACAGGGGAGAGGAAACACTGAAGCTTTCTTT. Translated, it gives CASSIRGQGRGNTEAFF.